Below, 25 T cell receptor beta chains from the same sample are listed, as sequenced in a study of metastatic and nonmetastatic thyroid tumors. Patients had received no treatment of any kind before thyroid surgery. TCRdb reanalyzed the PCR reads via MiXCR. The sample records some 36,000 clones, about 18% being singletons. Sequenced material: blood. Receptors were obtained from a male donor with papillary thyroid cancer or a benign thyroid nodule (not recorded which). Some clones in this sample may be carry-over from other donors' samples.

With regard to this clone: At one end the junction does not follow the germline gene, possibly because of a read error. CDR3 bases: TGTGCCAGCAGCTTAGATCCGCATAGCAATCAGCCCCAGCGTTTT. As protein: CASSLDPHSNQPQRF. The chain employs TRBV11-2 and TRBJ1-5; no firm D call. CDR1 and CDR2 from the germline V gene are SGHAT and FQNNGV. This CDR3 contains 15 residues.

This clone appeared many times. The CDR3 protein is CSARDPGLAGDTQYF. The CDR3 nucleotides read TGCAGTGCTAGAGATCCCGGACTAGCGGGAGATACGCAGTATTTT. J is TRBJ2-3 and V is TRBV20-1; 11 nucleotides line up with TRBD2. The germline CDR1 and CDR2 sequences are DFQATT and SNEGSKA (reference sequence). The CDR3 length is 15 residues. V shed 0 bases and J 5 bases; nucleotides not matched to a gene: 4.

By sample share, this clone is medium-sized. The CDR3 nucleotides are TGTGCCAGCAGTGAAACCCCCCGCAGGAACCACTATGGCTACACCTTC. Its protein product is CASSETPRRNHYGYTF. The rearrangement joins TRBV6-1 to TRBJ1-2; D gene unclear. From germline, CDR1 is MNHNS and CDR2 SASEGT. Trimming removed 2 bases from V and 3 bases from J, with 16 bases in between. CDR3 length: 16 residues.

Of note for this clone: Sequence at one end of the junction differs from germline and may be a read error. V gene TRBV10-3 combines with J gene TRBJ1-1; 7 bases line up with TRBD1. The CDR3 covers 14 residues. CDR1 is ENHRY and CDR2 is SYGVKD in the germline V gene. Here the CDR3 DNA reads TGTGTCATCAATCAAGACAGGGCCAGTTCTGAAGCTTTCTTT. Its protein product is CVINQDRASSEAFF.

This clone has ten or more counts. The rearrangement uses TRBV10-3 and TRBJ1-5, with unresolved D. CDR1 and CDR2 (germline): ENHRY, SYGVKD. Trimming removed 4 bases from V and 3 bases from J, with 19 bases in between. This CDR3 contains 17 residues. The DNA of the CDR3 is TGTGCCATCAGTGTTAGCAGGCCTCCCGACAACAATCAGCCCCAGCATTTT. Translating it yields CAISVSRPPDNNQPQHF.

This clone was counted ten times or more. This rearrangement joins TRBV7-9 to TRBJ2-5; D perhaps matches TRBD1 (6 bases). The germline gives CDR1 SEHNR, CDR2 FQNEAQ (reference sequence). The CDR3 is made up of 15 amino acids. Deletions cut 5 bases from V and 0 bases from J, with 13 bases between. For the CDR3, the DNA is TGTGCCAGCAGCCCCAAGGACAGACACCAAGAGACCCAGTACTTC. Amino acid sequence: CASSPKDRHQETQYF.

This clone was observed many times. J is TRBJ1-2 and V is TRBV5-1; TRBD1 might be the D (5 bases). Germline V gene sequence: CDR1 SGHRS, CDR2 YFSETQ. This CDR3 has 14 residues. Trimming left V 0 bases short and J 0 bases short, with 6 bases between. The CDR3 DNA sequence: TGCGCCAGCAGCTTGGGGGGCTCTAACTATGGCTACACCTTC. Translated, it gives CASSLGGSNYGYTF.

Regarding this clone: A junction boundary mismatches the germline segment, possibly from a read error. The J gene is TRBJ2-2, the V gene TRBV7-6; D possibly corresponds to TRBD2 (5 bases). CDR1 and CDR2 from the germline V gene are SGHVS and FNYEAQ. The CDR3 covers 15 residues. CDR3 sequence (DNA): TGTGCCAGCAGCTCCCCCTGGATGAACACCGGGGAGTTGTTTTTT. Amino acids: CASSSPWMNTGELFF.

This chain connects TRBV7-9 to TRBJ2-7; 8 nucleotides align to TRBD1. Trimming at V came to 5 bases and at J to 0 bases, leaving 3 bases not matched to a gene. The CDR3 runs to 14 residues. Germline loops: CDR1 SEHNR, CDR2 FQNEAQ (reference sequence). The CDR3 DNA sequence: TGTGCCAGCAGCCCAGGGGGCTCCTCCTACGAGCAGTACTTC. Encoded protein: CASSPGGSSYEQYF. The full variable domain, its missing parts supplied by reference TRBV7-9 and TRBJ2-7, is DTGVSQNPRHKITKRGQNVTFRCDPISEHNRLYWYRQTLGQGPEFLTYFQNEAQLEKSRLLSDRFSAERPKGSFSTLEIQRTEQGDSAMYLCASSPGGSSYEQYFGPGTRLTVT.

This clone was observed a handful of times. The chain links TRBV6-6 to TRBJ2-7; a possible D gene is TRBD2 (6 bases). Germline V CDR1 and CDR2: MNHNY, SVGAGI (reference sequence). The CDR3 loop spans 13 amino acids. V shed 4 bases and J shed 5 bases, with 12 bases lying between them. The CDR3 bases are TGTGCCAGCAGTTTTGGACTATCAAACGAGCAGTACTTC. Its protein product is CASSFGLSNEQYF.

This clone has more than one count but fewer than ten. A much larger clone differs by one base, so this may be a read error. This rearrangement joins TRBV27 to TRBJ2-3, with a weak D call TRBD2 (5 bases). CDR3 length: 12 residues. In germline, CDR1 is MNHEY, CDR2 SMNVEV (reference sequence). CDR3 sequence reads: CASGPGEHTQYF. The CDR3 DNA follows: TGTGCCAGCGGCCCCGGGGAGCATACGCAGTACTTT.

This clone was seen ten or more times. The genes are TRBV7-8 and TRBJ2-5; 9 positions match TRBD1. CDR1 is SGHVS and CDR2 is FQNEAQ in the germline V gene. J gave up 5 bases and V 3 bases, and 10 bases lay outside the gene matches. This CDR3 region has 16 residues. The DNA of the CDR3 is TGTGCCAGCAGCTTCCCTCCGCGGACAGGGGATGAGACCCAGTACTTC. Translating it yields CASSFPPRTGDETQYF. The variable domain in full, with the rest retrieved from reference TRBV7-8 and TRBJ2-5, is GAGVSQSPRYKVAKRGQDVALRCDPISGHVSLFWYQQALGQGPEFLTYFQNEAQLDKSGLPSDRFFAERPEGSVSTLKIQRTQQEDSAVYLCASSFPPRTGDETQYFGPGTRLLVL.

This clone came up a few times. V and J are TRBV6-1 and TRBJ2-4; 7 positions match TRBD1. Germline assignment: CDR1 MNHNS and CDR2 SASEGT. The V and J ends lost 2 bases and 13 bases, in that order; junction bases with no gene match: 5. The CDR3 has 12 amino acids. The CDR3 protein is CASSESLDRQYF. The CDR3 nucleotides are TGTGCCAGCAGTGAATCCCTGGACAGGCAGTACTTC.

In its sample, this clone ranks as medium-sized. The gene calls are TRBV5-1 and TRBJ2-3; D might be TRBD1 (6 bases). The germline V and J ends were trimmed by 5 bases and 2 bases, with 12 bases remaining between them. The V gene's germline CDR1 is SGHRS and CDR2 YFSETQ. This CDR3 comprises 14 residues. The CDR3 loop reads CASRPGQSTDTQYF. For the CDR3, the DNA is TGCGCCAGCAGACCCGGACAGTCCACAGATACGCAGTATTTT.

This clone was seen many times. The chain employs TRBV11-1 and TRBJ2-1; weak D call: TRBD2 (6 bases). The CDR3 consists of 14 residues. Trimming pared 5 bases from V and 5 bases from J, leaving 13 bases between. The germline gives CDR1 SGHAT, CDR2 FQDESV (reference sequence). In DNA, the CDR3 is TGTGCCAGCAGCGGGGCGGGAAATCACAATGAGCAGTTCTTC. Residues: CASSGAGNHNEQFF.

The chain joins TRBV7-6 to TRBJ1-1, with 7 bases that match TRBD1. V shed 5 bases and J 3 bases; nucleotides not matched to a gene: 6. The V gene's germline CDR1 is SGHVS and CDR2 FNYEAQ. The CDR3 covers 14 residues. CDR3 in amino acids: CASSEGGAYTEAFF. The CDR3 nucleotides read TGTGCCAGCAGCGAAGGGGGCGCCTACACTGAAGCTTTCTTT.

This clone was found many times. The chain links TRBV19 to TRBJ1-2; D remains unclear. CDR1 LNHDA and CDR2 SQIVND come from the germline V gene (reference sequence). The CDR3 sequence is 15 residues long. With 1 base removed from V and 0 bases from J, the gap between germline ends came to 9 bases. DNA of the CDR3: TGTGCCAGTAGTATAGCCCCACGAGCTAACTATGGCTACACCTTC. Residues: CASSIAPRANYGYTF.

This clone has just a few counts. The junction shows a germline mismatch at one end, possibly a read error. This chain links TRBV6-1 with TRBJ2-2; a weak D match, TRBD2 (5 bases). Germline CDR1 reads MNHNS; CDR2 reads SASEGT. The CDR3 extends over 12 amino acids. CDR3 nucleotides: TGTGCCAGCAGCCAGTTGATGTGGGAGCTGTTTTTC. This gives the protein CASSQLMWELFF.

Sample share makes this clone medium-sized. J is TRBJ1-2 and V is TRBV12-3 or TRBV12-4; 10 bases agree with TRBD1. CDR3 size: 14 residues. Losses at the gene ends were 5 bases for V and 4 bases for J; bases not matched to a gene: 4. Written as DNA, the CDR3 is TGTGCCAGCAGTGACAGGGGGCTTGGCTATGGCTACACCTTC. It specifies CASSDRGLGYGYTF.

This clone has at least ten counts. The genes are TRBV10-2 and TRBJ2-3; TRBD1 might be the D (8 bases). With 7 bases removed from V and 3 bases from J, the gap between germline ends came to 17 bases. Germline loops: CDR1 WSHSY, CDR2 SAAADI. This CDR3 contains 15 residues. CDR3 nucleotide sequence: TGCGCCAGCATGGGGGGGGACAGGACAACAGATACGCAGTATTTT. This sequence encodes CASMGGDRTTDTQYF.

There are many counts of this clone. This chain links TRBV7-2 with TRBJ2-5; D tentatively fits TRBD1 or TRBD2 (6 bases each). The CDR3 covers 15 residues. Germline CDR1 reads SGHTA; CDR2 reads FQGNSA. The germline V and J ends were trimmed by 4 bases and 5 bases, with 17 bases remaining between them. CDR3 amino acids: CASSYQLGGGETQYF. CDR3 DNA sequence: TGTGCCAGCAGCTATCAACTCGGGGGCGGGGAGACCCAGTACTTC.

This clone was detected many times. The CDR3 DNA is TGTGCCACCAGCGATAGCGGGGCCGACACAGATACGCAGTATTTT. This codes for CATSDSGADTDTQYF. The chain uses TRBV15 and TRBJ2-3, with 8 bases matching TRBD2. Losses at the gene ends were 5 bases for V and 2 bases for J; bases not matched to a gene: 6. Germline V gene data show CDR1 as LNHNV and CDR2 as YYDKDF (reference sequence). The CDR3 totals 15 residues.

Sample share makes this clone medium-sized (0.01 to 0.1%). This chain uses TRBV25-1 with TRBJ2-3, with D hard to call. Germline CDR1 reads MGHDK; CDR2 reads SYGVNS. The V and J ends lost 3 bases and 1 base respectively, with 8 bases between them. The CDR3 sequence is 14 residues long. CDR3: CASSDLRGTDTQYF. CDR3 DNA sequence: TGTGCCAGCAGTGACCTCCGCGGCACAGATACGCAGTATTTT.

The table lists this clone with many counts. V and J are TRBV20-1 and TRBJ1-2; the D gene is possibly TRBD1 (5 bases). The CDR3 is 13 amino acids. V gave up 5 bases and J gave up 4 bases, with 14 bases separating them. From germline, CDR1 is DFQATT and CDR2 SNEGSKA (reference sequence). DNA for the CDR3: TGCAGTGCTGAGGAGGGACTGTTCTATGGCTACACCTTC. It translates to CSAEEGLFYGYTF.

This clone was counted ten times or more. The chain carries TRBV7-8 and TRBJ2-5; D is possibly TRBD1 or TRBD2 (7 bases each). The CDR3 has 15 amino acids. V dropped 4 bases and J dropped 4 bases, with 16 bases sitting between them. Per the germline V gene, CDR1 is SGHVS and CDR2 is FQNEAQ. CDR3 in amino acids: CASSYYRGGGETQYF. CDR3 DNA sequence: TGTGCCAGCAGCTACTACAGGGGCGGGGGAGAGACCCAGTACTTC.